The clone carrying this TCR beta chain has at least ten counts. Its antigen remains unidentified. This CDR3 comprises 13 residues. Between the trimmed V and J ends, which lost 5 bases and 13 bases, there was a span of 21 bases. Germline V gene lookup returns CDR1 SGHTA and CDR2 FQGNSA. The sample is drawn from a study of T-cell reconstitution after alpha-beta-depleted transplantation in children. Construction of the TCRbeta library involved unique molecular identifiers. From the PCR reads, TCRdb called clonotypes with MiXCR, one entry per CDR3 protein. The sample yields almost 500,000 distinct CDR3 sequences, about 10% seen once. Findings and limits, study-wide: T-cell counts and diversity at one year following transplant were attributed mainly to newly produced T cells. Several hundred graft clones that had expanded were reportedly the source of alpha-beta T cells about two months after transplant. Several patients had high TCRbeta diversity at day 60; it came from surviving recipient T cells and thymic progenitors.

The clonotype comes from a child under 10 years old with inherited bone marrow failure, due to receive a stem cell transplant. The chain carries TRBV7-2 and TRBJ2-7; D uncertain. Sequenced material: PBMCs, taken before TCRalphabeta/CD19-depleted stem cell transplant. The CDR3 DNA follows: TGTGCCAGCAGCCAAACCCCTCCATCGGCGCGATACTTC. This sequence encodes CASSQTPPSARYF.